These 32 T cell receptor beta chains originate from one sample sequenced in a study of blood T cell repertoires in COVID-19 (dated by TCRdb to the early 2020s). The library was made by the immunoSEQ multiplex PCR assay. TCRdb holds this immuneACCESS table with in-frame rearrangements only. Some clones are missing; in checked studies, unresolved V genes explain under half, and the rest has no known cause. This sample is represented by about 81,000 clones; about 91% of them were singletons. The ten largest clones capture around 12% of the sample. Specimen: peripheral blood. These receptors all stem from a man in his 70s with active or convalescent COVID-19.

In DNA form, the CDR3 reads TGCGCCAGCAGCCAAGGGGGCTTTCTGGGTTCACCCCTCCACTTT. Its protein product is CASSQGGFLGSPLHF. The chain joins TRBV4-1 to TRBJ1-6; D may be TRBD1 (5 bases). Germline-derived CDR1 and CDR2 are MGHRA and YSYEKL. Trimming cost V 1 base and J 9 bases, with 13 bases left between them. This CDR3 spans 15 amino acids.

V and J are TRBV5-1 and TRBJ2-1; 11 nucleotides align to TRBD1. V was pared by 4 bases and J by 10 bases, with 7 bases of the junction left unmatched. The CDR3 is 14 residues long. Germline assignment: CDR1 SGHRS and CDR2 YFSETQ. DNA of the CDR3: TGCGCCAGCAGCCCGGTGGACAGGGGGCAGGAGCAGTTCTTC. Translated: CASSPVDRGQEQFF.

CDR3 loop: CASTVSGGAGFKTQYF. DNA for the CDR3: TGTGCCAGCACCGTTAGCGGGGGGGCCGGGTTTAAGACCCAGTACTTC. V is TRBV7-9 and J is TRBJ2-5; 11 bases line up with TRBD2. V dropped 7 bases and J dropped 6; count of bases not matched to a gene: 13. The germline V gene has CDR1 SEHNR and CDR2 FQNEAQ (reference sequence). There are 16 residues in the CDR3. The full variable domain, its missing parts supplied by reference TRBV7-9 and TRBJ2-5, is DTGVSQNPRHKITKRGQNVTFRCDPISEHNRLYWYRQTLGQGPEFLTYFQNEAQLEKSRLLSDRFSAERPKGSFSTLEIQRTEQGDSAMYLCASTVSGGAGFKTQYFGPGTRLLVL.

This clone was counted once. The chain couples TRBV5-1 to TRBJ1-1; tentatively, D is TRBD1 (5 bases). CDR3 length: 13 residues. Germline V CDR1 and CDR2: SGHRS, YFSETQ. V dropped 5 bases and J dropped 1 base, with 9 bases sitting between them. The CDR3 DNA sequence: TGCGCCAGCAGGCCGACAGAGAACACTGAAGCTTTCTTT. Its translation: CASRPTENTEAFF.

This clone was seen once. The CDR3 nucleotides read TGTGCCAGCAGCTTAAAAGAGACCCAGTACTTC. Amino acid sequence: CASSLKETQYF. The V call is TRBV2, the J call TRBJ2-5; D remains ambiguous. V shed 6 bases and J shed 3 bases, with 5 bases lying between them. This CDR3 is 11 amino acids long. Germline CDR1 reads SNHLY; CDR2 reads FYNNEI.

This clone occurred a few times. The chain couples TRBV7-2 to TRBJ1-6; D remains ambiguous. The CDR3 totals 16 residues. Trimming stripped 2 bases from V and 8 bases from J, with 16 bases between. Germline CDR1 reads SGHTA; CDR2 reads FQGNSA. The CDR3 coding sequence is TGTGCCAGCAGCTTAAACAGCCGGACTATTTATTCACCCCTCCACTTT. Translated: CASSLNSRTIYSPLHF.

V gene TRBV2 combines with J gene TRBJ1-5; 7 bases line up with TRBD1. Germline-derived CDR1 and CDR2 are SNHLY and FYNNEI. This CDR3 has 16 amino acids. The V gene end was trimmed by 4 bases and the J gene end by 0 bases; junction bases not matched to a gene: 6. The CDR3 nucleotides read TGTGCCAGCAGTGTTGTGGGACAGATTAGCAATCAGCCCCAGCATTTT. Amino acid sequence: CASSVVGQISNQPQHF.

The rearrangement uses TRBV19 and TRBJ1-5; D is possibly TRBD1 (5 bases). There are 17 residues in the CDR3. Trimming cost V 2 bases and J 0 bases, with 14 bases left between them. CDR1 and CDR2 (germline): LNHDA, SQIVND (reference sequence). CDR3 sequence (DNA): TGTGCCAGTAGTATATCGGGAGTGGGGGATAGCAATCAGCCCCAGCATTTT. Its translation is CASSISGVGDSNQPQHF.

The genes are TRBV18 and TRBJ1-1; weak D call: TRBD1 (5 bases). Germline CDR1 is KGHSH and CDR2 is LQKENI. The CDR3 is 15 amino acids. The V end was cut by 2 bases, the J end by 1 base, with 11 bases between. CDR3 sequence: CASSPEGLSNTEAFF. In DNA, the CDR3 is TGTGCCAGCTCACCAGAGGGACTCTCGAACACTGAAGCTTTCTTT.

This chain joins TRBV11-2 and TRBJ1-1, with D tentatively TRBD1 (6 bases). Germline V lookup: CDR1 SGHAT, CDR2 FQNNGV. CDR3 length: 17 amino acids. Trimming removed 5 bases at V and 4 bases at J, with 23 bases between. This chain's CDR3 is CASSPYGGRVVGTEAFF. Here the CDR3 DNA reads TGTGCCAGCAGCCCGTATGGGGGCAGGGTTGTGGGCACTGAAGCTTTCTTT.

This rearrangement joins TRBV7-6 to TRBJ1-1, with a tentative D call TRBD1 (6 bases). The CDR3 covers 12 residues. The germline gives CDR1 SGHVS, CDR2 FNYEAQ. Trimming cost V 1 base and J 8 bases, with 8 bases left between them. Here the CDR3 DNA reads TGTGCCAGCAGCTTAGATGGACAGGAAGCTTTCTTT. Its translation is CASSLDGQEAFF.

The chain links TRBV2 to TRBJ2-3, with D uncertain. The CDR3 totals 13 residues. The V gene's germline CDR1 is SNHLY and CDR2 FYNNEI. The germline V and J ends were trimmed by 7 bases and 2 bases, with 10 bases remaining between them. The CDR3 coding sequence is TGTGCCAGCACCACGGAGCACACAGATACGCAGTATTTT. Its protein product is CASTTEHTDTQYF.

This sequence joins TRBV19 and TRBJ1-1; 7 nucleotides line up with TRBD1. The CDR3 extends over 15 amino acids. CDR1 LNHDA and CDR2 SQIVND come from the germline V gene (reference sequence). The V segment lost 1 base and the J segment 2 bases; nucleotides outside the gene matches: 4. The CDR3 loop is CASSIARGGNTEAFF. The CDR3 nucleotides are TGTGCCAGTAGTATAGCAAGAGGGGGCAACACTGAAGCTTTCTTT. Supplemented by reference TRBV19 and TRBJ1-1, the full variable domain reads DGGITQSPKYLFRKEGQNVTLSCEQNLNHDAMYWYRQDPGQGLRLIYYSQIVNDFQKGDIAEGYSVSREKKESFPLTVTSAQKNPTAFYLCASSIARGGNTEAFFGQGTRLTVV.

The genes are TRBV19 and TRBJ2-7; D gene uncertain. This CDR3 spans 14 amino acids. Germline CDR1 is LNHDA and CDR2 is SQIVND (reference sequence). V lost 3 bases and J 2 bases, leaving 11 bases between the germline ends. CDR3: CASSIRHTTYEQYF. CDR3 nucleotides: TGTGCCAGTAGTATCCGACATACCACCTACGAGCAGTACTTC.

The CDR3 reads CASSFYFVQGEKAFF. CDR3 bases: TGCGCCAGCAGCTTCTACTTCGTACAGGGGGAGAAAGCTTTCTTT. The chain is built from TRBV5-1 and TRBJ1-1; 8 positions agree with TRBD1. V lost 2 bases to trimming and J lost 9 bases; unmatched junction nucleotides: 12. The germline gives CDR1 SGHRS, CDR2 YFSETQ. The CDR3 covers 15 residues.

CDR3 sequence (DNA): TGTGCCAGCAGCCCCGACACTTTCACAGATACGCAGTATTTT. This gives the protein CASSPDTFTDTQYF. The V call is TRBV7-2, the J call TRBJ2-3; D unclear. Trimming removed 5 bases from V and 2 bases from J, with 11 bases in between. Germline-derived CDR1 and CDR2 are SGHTA and FQGNSA. The CDR3 has 14 amino acids.

The rearrangement links TRBV6-1 to TRBJ1-2, with a possible D match to TRBD1 (5 bases). Trimming took off 2 bases at V and 8 bases at J, with 18 bases between the two ends. CDR3 size: 15 residues. From germline, CDR1 is MNHNS and CDR2 SASEGT. The DNA of the CDR3 is TGTGCCAGCAGTGAATTTCGACACCGGGGGAGCGGCTACACCTTC. It translates to CASSEFRHRGSGYTF.

This chain uses TRBV30 with TRBJ1-2; 10 bases match TRBD1. CDR3 size: 18 residues. Germline values: CDR1 GTSNPN, CDR2 SVGIG (reference sequence). V lost 0 bases and J lost 4; bases outside the gene matches: 14. The CDR3 is CAWSVYRLYGQGVYGYTF. Written as DNA, the CDR3 is TGTGCCTGGAGTGTATATAGGTTGTACGGACAGGGGGTCTATGGCTACACCTTC.

The J gene is TRBJ2-5, the V gene TRBV15; 7 nucleotides match TRBD2. The CDR3 loop spans 15 amino acids. Germline trimming cut 4 bases from V and 2 bases from J; bases unmatched to any gene: 7. Germline loops: CDR1 LNHNV, CDR2 YYDKDF (reference sequence). CDR3 in amino acids: CATSNLGEGQETQYF. The CDR3 DNA reads TGTGCCACCAGCAATCTAGGGGAGGGACAAGAGACCCAGTACTTC.

The gene calls are TRBV27 and TRBJ1-2; D possibly corresponds to TRBD1 (6 bases). V lost 3 bases to trimming and J lost 6 bases, with 14 bases between them. Germline V gene data show CDR1 as MNHEY and CDR2 as SMNVEV (reference sequence). CDR3 length: 14 amino acids. This CDR3 is CASSFQPQGNGYTF. CDR3 coding DNA: TGTGCCAGCAGTTTCCAACCACAGGGAAATGGCTACACCTTC.

The chain joins TRBV19 to TRBJ1-1; 7 bases agree with TRBD1. Germline V lookup: CDR1 LNHDA, CDR2 SQIVND (reference sequence). V was pared by 4 bases and J by 5 bases, with 4 bases of the junction left unmatched. This CDR3 comprises 13 residues. This chain's CDR3 is CASSKGQRTEAFF. The CDR3 bases are TGTGCCAGTAGTAAGGGACAGAGAACTGAAGCTTTCTTT.

The chain links TRBV15 to TRBJ1-2; tentative D call: TRBD1 (6 bases). The CDR3 is 16 residues long. V was trimmed by 4 bases and J by 3 bases, leaving 18 bases between them. The germline CDR1 and CDR2 sequences are LNHNV and YYDKDF (reference sequence). CDR3 loop: CATSNLTGAWDYGYTF. CDR3 sequence (DNA): TGTGCCACCAGCAACCTGACAGGTGCTTGGGACTATGGCTACACCTTC.

To note about this clone: Other nucleotide sequences in the sample specify the same CDR3. The genes are TRBV12-3 or TRBV12-4 and TRBJ1-6; no definite D call. Trimming removed 6 bases from V and 7 bases from J, with 7 bases in between. The CDR3 runs to 12 residues. The CDR3 DNA follows: TGTGCCAGCAGCCCGGGAAATTCACCCCTCCACTTT. It encodes CASSPGNSPLHF.

The CDR3 reads CASSWGGQGEGGYTF. CDR3 in DNA: TGTGCCAGCAGCTGGGGGGGACAGGGAGAAGGTGGCTACACCTTC. The gene calls are TRBV5-4 and TRBJ1-2, with TRBD1 matching 9 bases. In germline, CDR1 is SGHNT, CDR2 YYREEE (reference sequence). Trimming removed 3 bases from V and 7 bases from J; junction bases left unmatched: 10. The CDR3 contains 15 residues.

V is TRBV28 and J is TRBJ2-1; D not certain. Trimming took 1 base from V and 7 from J, leaving 5 bases between them. Germline loops: CDR1 MDHEN, CDR2 SYDVKM. CDR3 size: 12 residues. CDR3 loop: CASSLSPNEQFF. CDR3 in DNA: TGTGCCAGCAGTTTATCCCCGAATGAGCAGTTCTTC.

The chain uses TRBV7-8 and TRBJ1-3; the D gene is possibly TRBD1 (6 bases). The germline CDR1 and CDR2 sequences are SGHVS and FQNEAQ. V was cut by 5 bases and J by 0 bases, with 11 bases left in between. The CDR3 consists of 15 residues. The CDR3 region is CASSTQGYSGNTIYF. CDR3 sequence (DNA): TGTGCCAGCAGCACCCAGGGGTACTCTGGAAACACCATATATTTT.

This chain links TRBV5-1 with TRBJ1-1, with 7 nucleotides matching TRBD1. CDR3 length: 15 amino acids. With V trimmed by 0 bases and J by 6 bases, 8 bases remained unmatched. Germline V lookup: CDR1 SGHRS, CDR2 YFSETQ. This CDR3 reads CASSLAVTGDPEAFF. DNA of the CDR3: TGCGCCAGCAGCTTGGCCGTTACAGGGGATCCTGAAGCTTTCTTT.

DNA for the CDR3: TGTGCCTGGAGCAAACAGGGTCCCACTGAAGCTTTCTTT. Translation gives CAWSKQGPTEAFF. The chain carries TRBV30 and TRBJ1-1, with a weak D call TRBD1 (6 bases). The germline V and J ends were trimmed by 3 bases and 4 bases, with 12 bases remaining between them. The CDR3 contains 13 residues. Germline V lookup: CDR1 GTSNPN, CDR2 SVGIG (reference sequence).

The genes are TRBV19 and TRBJ1-3; D possibly corresponds to TRBD1 (6 bases). V gave up 6 bases and J gave up 0 bases, with 12 bases separating them. CDR1 and CDR2 (germline): LNHDA, SQIVND (reference sequence). This CDR3 spans 15 amino acids. The CDR3 nucleotides are TGTGCCAGTAGGATCGGACAGCTCTCTGGAAACACCATATATTTT. Translation gives CASRIGQLSGNTIYF.

The chain recombines TRBV5-1 with TRBJ2-6; no reliable D call. Germline V gene data show CDR1 as SGHRS and CDR2 as YFSETQ. Trimming took 4 bases from V and 3 from J, leaving 11 bases between them. The CDR3 spans 15 residues. CDR3 residues: CASSPLPGGANVLTF. CDR3 DNA: TGCGCCAGCAGCCCCCTCCCGGGTGGGGCCAACGTCCTGACTTTC.

This clone was observed a single time. The J gene is TRBJ1-2, the V gene TRBV29-1, with a weak D call TRBD1 (5 bases). Germline V CDR1 and CDR2: SQVTM, ANQGSEA. Trimming removed 4 bases at V and 6 bases at J, with 15 bases between. CDR3 size: 13 residues. CDR3 nucleotides: TGCAGCGTTGCACACAGGCGGTATGATGGCTACACCTTC. This gives the protein CSVAHRRYDGYTF.

This sequence joins TRBV27 and TRBJ1-5; D unresolved. Germline V gene data show CDR1 as MNHEY and CDR2 as SMNVEV (reference sequence). Trimming removed 10 bases at V and 3 bases at J, with 7 bases between. The CDR3 is 11 residues long. Here the CDR3 DNA reads TGTGCCACCGGGTTCAATCAGCCCCAGCATTTT. The encoded protein is CATGFNQPQHF.